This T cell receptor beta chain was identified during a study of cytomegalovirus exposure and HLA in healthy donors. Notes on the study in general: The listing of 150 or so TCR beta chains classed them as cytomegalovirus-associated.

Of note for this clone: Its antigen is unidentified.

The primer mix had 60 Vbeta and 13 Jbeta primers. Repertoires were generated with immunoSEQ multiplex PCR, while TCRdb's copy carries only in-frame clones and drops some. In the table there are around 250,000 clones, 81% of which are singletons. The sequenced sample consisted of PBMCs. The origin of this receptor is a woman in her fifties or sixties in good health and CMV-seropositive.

This CDR3 reads CASRTDRGRRIDTQYF. CDR3 sequence (DNA): TGTGCCAGCAGAACGGACAGGGGGCGCCGGATAGATACGCAGTATTTT. The rearrangement links TRBV28 to TRBJ2-3; TRBD1 matches at 11 bases. This CDR3 region has 16 residues. V was pared by 6 bases and J by 5 bases, with 10 bases of the junction left unmatched. Germline CDR1 MDHEN, CDR2 SYDVKM.